This T cell receptor (beta chain) came from a study of CD8+CD57+ T cells in acquired aplastic anemia. Study summary: Sorted CD4+ and CD8+ cell DNA averaged around 3.3 ug.

Only patients with CD8+CD57+ cell expansion on flow cytometry were chosen for sequencing. When blood sampling took place, the patients had received no therapy. This clonotype was seen more than once but under ten times. Template material for TCR beta VDJ and CDR3 profiling consisted of genomic DNA. TCRdb re-called the reads with MiXCR, one entry per CDR3 protein. The sample lists around 250,000 distinct CDR3 sequences, roughly 82% occurring once. The CDR3 spans 16 residues. Germline CDR1 SGHTA, CDR2 FQGNSA. V lost 4 bases and J 10 bases, leaving 25 bases between the germline ends. The gene calls are TRBV7-2 and TRBJ1-2; D perhaps matches TRBD1 (6 bases). The sequenced material came from sorted CD4+, CD8+, or CD8+CD57+ T cells (not recorded which) from PBMCs. This receptor was taken from a human donor with aplastic anemia. The CDR3 loop is CASSSRGGGKTQYYTF. DNA of the CDR3: TGTGCCAGCAGCTCACGGGGGGGGGGCAAGACCCAGTACTACACCTTC.